The text below deals with one T cell receptor beta chain. The protocol was immunoSEQ multiplex PCR, while the TCRdb copy is restricted to in-frame clones and leaves out a portion. Of under 250,000 clones in the sample, around 85% were seen once. These data come from a study of blood T cell repertoires in COVID-19. There are 13 residues in the CDR3. Germline assignment: CDR1 MDHEN and CDR2 SYDVKM. V trimming: 4 bases; J trimming: 3 bases; junction bases outside the gene matches: 1. This chain joins TRBV28 and TRBJ2-7; the match to TRBD1 covers 9 bases. The receptor was derived from a man aged 80 or over with acute or convalescent COVID-19. The sequenced material came from peripheral blood. The CDR3 sequence is CASSSGQGYEQYF. Written as DNA, the CDR3 is TGTGCCAGCAGTTCGGGACAGGGCTACGAGCAGTACTTC.